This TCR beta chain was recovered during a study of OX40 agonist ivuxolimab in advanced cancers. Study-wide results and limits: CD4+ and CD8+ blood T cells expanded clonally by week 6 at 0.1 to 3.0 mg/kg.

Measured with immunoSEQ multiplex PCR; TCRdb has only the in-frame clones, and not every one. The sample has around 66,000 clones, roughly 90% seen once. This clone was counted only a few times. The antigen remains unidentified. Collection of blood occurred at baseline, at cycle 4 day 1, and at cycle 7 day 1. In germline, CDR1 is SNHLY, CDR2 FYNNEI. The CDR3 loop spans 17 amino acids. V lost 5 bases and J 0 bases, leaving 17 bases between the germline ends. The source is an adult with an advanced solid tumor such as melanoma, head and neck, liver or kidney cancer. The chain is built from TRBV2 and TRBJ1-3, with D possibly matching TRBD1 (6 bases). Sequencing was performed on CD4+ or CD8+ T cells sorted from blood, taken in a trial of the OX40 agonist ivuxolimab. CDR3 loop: CASSPYDGTLSGNTIYF. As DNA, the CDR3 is TGTGCCAGCAGTCCCTATGACGGGACACTCTCTGGAAACACCATATATTTT.